The sample holds a few counts of the clone carrying this T cell receptor (beta chain). What it binds is not known. The data were taken from a study of cytomegalovirus exposure and HLA in healthy donors. The study's findings and limits: Cytomegalovirus-associated TCR beta chains were listed, numbering roughly 150. Cytomegalovirus status, reportedly, was diagnosed with high specificity and sensitivity by the classifier.

V was pared by 5 bases and J by 3 bases, with 5 bases of the junction left unmatched. CDR1 and CDR2 from the germline V gene are MNHEY and SMNVEV (reference sequence). CDR3 size: 14 residues. Data came from immunoSEQ multiplex PCR; TCRdb stores just in-frame clones and leaves some out. The profile shows 200,000 to 300,000 clones, about 90% of them singletons. This clonotype originated in a woman younger than 45 in good health and CMV-seronegative. The chain joins TRBV27 to TRBJ2-7, with TRBD1 identical over 9 bases. The specimen was PBMCs. This chain's CDR3 is CASSPGTGFYEQYF. DNA for the CDR3: TGTGCCAGCAGTCCGGGGACAGGGTTCTACGAGCAGTACTTC.